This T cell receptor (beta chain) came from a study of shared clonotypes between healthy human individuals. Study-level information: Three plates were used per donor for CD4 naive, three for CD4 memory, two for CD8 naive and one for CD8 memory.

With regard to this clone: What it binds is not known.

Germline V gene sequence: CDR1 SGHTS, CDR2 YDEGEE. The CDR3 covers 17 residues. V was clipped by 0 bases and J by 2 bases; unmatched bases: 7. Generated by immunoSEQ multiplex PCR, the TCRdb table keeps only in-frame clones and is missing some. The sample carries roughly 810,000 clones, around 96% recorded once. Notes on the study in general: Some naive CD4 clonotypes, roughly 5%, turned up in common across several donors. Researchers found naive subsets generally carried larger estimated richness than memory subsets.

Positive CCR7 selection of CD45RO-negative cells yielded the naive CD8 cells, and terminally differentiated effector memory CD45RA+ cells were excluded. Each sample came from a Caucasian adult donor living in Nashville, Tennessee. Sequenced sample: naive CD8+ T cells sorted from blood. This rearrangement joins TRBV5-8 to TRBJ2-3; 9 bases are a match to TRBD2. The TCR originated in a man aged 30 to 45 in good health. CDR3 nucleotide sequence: TGTGCCAGCAGCTTGGGCTTGAGCGGGAGGCCCACAGATACGCAGTATTTT. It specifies CASSLGLSGRPTDTQYF.